This T cell receptor (beta chain) was observed in a study of blood T cells in healthy people across ages. Unmatched junction bases numbered 12, after V lost 6 bases and J lost 5 bases. The CDR3 loop spans 16 amino acids. The V gene's germline CDR1 is LGHDT and CDR2 YNNKEL (reference sequence). About this clonotype: The antigen is undetermined.

Together with a sample-barcoded 5' primer, a J-beta primer mix was included in a second PCR lasting roughly 6 to 12 cycles. Tagging of each cDNA molecule was performed by a template-switch adaptor with 12 random nucleotides. One entry per CDR3 protein, called by TCRdb with MiXCR from the 5' RACE reads. This sample has 800,000 or so distinct CDR3 sequences, with 60% to 80% found just once. Overall study findings and caveats: Higher diversity and more naive CD4+ cells were features of long-lived donors, compared to aged donors. In these data, TCR beta diversity tracked strongly with naive T cell percentage.

Each sample gave at least 6 million isolated PBMCs. Specimen: blood. The receptor comes from a man aged 25-40 years in good health. This sequence joins TRBV3-1 and TRBJ2-1; TRBD2 agrees at 8 bases. The CDR3 sequence is CASRIGTGGPNNEQFF. CDR3 DNA: TGTGCCAGCAGGATAGGGACGGGGGGGCCTAACAATGAGCAGTTCTTC.